These 6 T cell receptor beta chains came from one sample sequenced in a study of T cells after posttransplantation cyclophosphamide (dated by TCRdb to the mid-2010s). The library was built by means of the immunoSEQ multiplex PCR assay. Here the immuneACCESS table is served through TCRdb, limited to in-frame sequences with V and J called. Missing clones are a known gap in these copies; in checked studies unresolved V genes cover under half, and the rest lacks a known reason. The table gives roughly 45,000 clones for this sample, with none occurring only once. The ten largest clonotypes hold around 2.2% of the sample. The sequencing input was PBMCs. These TCRs come from a man aged 35 to 55 in good health, CMV-negative, and a related stem cell transplant donor.

This clone occurred many times. This chain links TRBV28 with TRBJ2-3; no reliable D call. V dropped 5 bases and J dropped 5 bases, with 5 bases sitting between them. The CDR3 has 11 amino acids. The germline V gene has CDR1 MDHEN and CDR2 SYDVKM. DNA of the CDR3: TGTGCCAGCAGTCTCAGAGATACGCAGTATTTT. Translation gives CASSLRDTQYF.

At least ten counts were recorded for this clone. The V gene is TRBV18, the J gene TRBJ2-1, with 12 positions matching TRBD2. Germline V gene lookup returns CDR1 KGHSH and CDR2 LQKENI. With 6 bases clipped from V and 7 bases from J, the junction kept 7 bases outside the gene matches. The CDR3 has 15 residues. The CDR3 sequence: CASSRTSGTKNEQFF. CDR3 sequence (DNA): TGTGCCAGCTCCCGGACTAGCGGGACTAAGAATGAGCAGTTCTTC.

This clone was observed at least ten times. The chain is built from TRBV6-1 and TRBJ2-1; D not resolved. The CDR3 consists of 15 residues. Trimming left V 5 bases short and J 0 bases short, with 11 bases between. CDR1 MNHNS and CDR2 SASEGT come from the germline V gene. CDR3 protein: CASSRPAASYNEQFF. DNA for the CDR3: TGTGCCAGCAGTCGACCGGCGGCCTCCTACAATGAGCAGTTCTTC.

This clone was recorded a few times. This chain joins TRBV5-8 and TRBJ2-3, with 9 bases that match TRBD2. The CDR3 is 19 amino acids. Trimming removed 3 bases from V and 3 bases from J; junction bases left unmatched: 17. The germline gives CDR1 SGHTS, CDR2 YDEGEE. CDR3 residues: CASSSVLRAAGGETDTQYF. In DNA form, the CDR3 reads TGTGCCAGCAGCTCAGTATTAAGAGCGGCGGGAGGGGAAACAGATACGCAGTATTTT.

This clone has a count of ten or more. The CDR3 here is CASSSTRGSSTEGYGYTF. In nucleotides, the CDR3 is TGTGCCAGCAGCTCGACCCGGGGATCTAGTACAGAGGGCTATGGCTACACCTTC. This chain connects TRBV11-2 to TRBJ1-2; D is ambiguous. This CDR3 has 18 residues. V lost 4 bases, J lost 4 bases, and 25 bases lay in between. Germline V gene lookup returns CDR1 SGHAT and CDR2 FQNNGV. Using reference TRBV11-2 and TRBJ1-2 for the parts outside the CDR3, the full variable domain is EAGVAQSPRYKIIEKRQSVAFWCNPISGHATLYWYQQILGQGPKLLIQFQNNGVVDDSQLPKDRFSAERLKGVDSTLKIQPAKLEDSAVYLCASSSTRGSSTEGYGYTFGSGTRLTVV.

This clone was observed at least ten times. The gene calls are TRBV30 and TRBJ1-1, with 7 bases aligning to TRBD1. The length of the CDR3 is 20 residues. Germline V gene lookup returns CDR1 GTSNPN and CDR2 SVGIG (reference sequence). With 3 bases clipped from V and 1 base from J, the junction kept 23 bases outside the gene matches. CDR3 DNA: TGTGCCTGGAGGAAATTTACAGGGGACTTTGGGGTTGGTCAGAACACTGAAGCTTTCTTT. Its translation: CAWRKFTGDFGVGQNTEAFF.